This is a list of T cell receptor beta chains from one sample in a study of shared clonotypes between healthy human individuals. Profiled with immunoSEQ multiplex PCR; TCRdb holds only in-frame clones, not every one. The data contain about 1.1 million clones, approximately 78% of them seen just once; the ten biggest clones take up about 0.52%. Sequencing was performed on memory CD4+ T cells from PBMCs. These TCRs come from a man aged 18 to 29 in good health. Some clones in this sample may be carry-over from other donors' samples. The CDR3 runs from the conserved cysteine through the conserved F or W. Fields, in order: clone size, J gene, D gene, V gene, CDR3 DNA, CDR3 protein. The D gene is left open where the match is weak. A row's size may be missing; if present it is once, few, many or a size class.

many,TRBJ2-3,-,TRBV5-8,TGTGCCAGCAGCAGGCAGGGTGCGCAGTATTTT,CASSRQGAQYF
-,TRBJ2-4,TRBD2,TRBV28,TGTGCCAGCAGTTTACTAGCGGGAGAGGCCAAAAACATTCAGTACTTC,CASSLLAGEAKNIQYF
-,TRBJ1-1,TRBD1,TRBV19,TGTGCCAGTACCAACCCGGGACAGAAGAACACTGAAGCTTTCTTT,CASTNPGQKNTEAFF
-,TRBJ2-5,TRBD1,TRBV7-9,TGTGCCAGCAGCCCGGGACAGGGGTTGGTGGAGACCCAGTACTTC,CASSPGQGLVETQYF
once,TRBJ1-5,-,TRBV5-5,TGTGCCAGCAGCTTGGAGGGGGGCCAGCCCCAGCATTTT,CASSLEGGQPQHF
-,TRBJ2-1,-,TRBV6-6,TGTGCCAGCAGTCCCGGTAGTAGCGGATACAATGAGCAGTTCTTC,CASSPGSSGYNEQFF
-,TRBJ1-5,-,TRBV5-6,TGTGCCAGCAGCTCCTTCGGGGATGGTCAGCCCCAGCATTTT,CASSSFGDGQPQHF
-,TRBJ2-7,-,TRBV4-2,TGTGCCAGCAGCCAAGATATAGCAGGGTCCGCGGGCGAGCAGTACTTC,CASSQDIAGSAGEQYF
-,TRBJ2-3,-,TRBV2,TGTGCCAGCATCAGGGTGACAGATACGCAGTATTTT,CASIRVTDTQYF
once,TRBJ2-3,TRBD2,TRBV5-6,TGTGCCAGCAGCCGCACGGGACTAGCGGGATTTACAGATACGCAGTATTTT,CASSRTGLAGFTDTQYF
-,TRBJ2-1,TRBD2,TRBV28,TGTGCCAGCAGCTGGGGCCTATGGACTAGCGGGAGCTCCTACAATGAGCAGTTCTTC,CASSWGLWTSGSSYNEQFF
-,TRBJ2-7,TRBD2,TRBV18,TGTGCCAGCTCACCCTCCCAGACTAGCCCTGGTTACGAGCAGTACTTC,CASSPSQTSPGYEQYF
few,TRBJ1-1,-,TRBV7-9,TGTGCCAGCAGGGGGTTAGCTGAAGCTTTCTTT,CASRGLAEAFF
-,TRBJ2-7,-,TRBV11-1,TGTGCCAGCAGCTTAGCGTTACAGGGCTACGAGCAGTACTTC,CASSLALQGYEQYF
-,TRBJ1-1,-,TRBV6-5,TGTGCCAGCTCCTTACAATCGAACACTGAAGCTTTCTTT,CASSLQSNTEAFF
-,TRBJ2-7,-,TRBV7-6,TGTGCCAGCAGCTTAGGGTTCGGACGGAGCGAGCAGTACTTC,CASSLGFGRSEQYF
-,TRBJ2-5,-,TRBV9,TGTGCCAGCAGCTTTAGGCCCCTACCAATCCAAGAGACCCAGTACTTC,CASSFRPLPIQETQYF
-,TRBJ2-7,TRBD2,TRBV27,TGTGCCAGCAGTTCTCTCGGGAGGGCCGAGTACGAGCAGTACTTC,CASSSLGRAEYEQYF
-,TRBJ2-7,TRBD1,TRBV18,TGTGCCAGCTCACCCGGGACAGGGGCCTACGAGCAGTACTTC,CASSPGTGAYEQYF
-,TRBJ1-1,-,TRBV25-1,TGTGCCAGCAGTGACCCTATGGGGGGCACTGAAGCTTTCTTT,CASSDPMGGTEAFF
-,TRBJ2-7,-,TRBV6-4,TGTGCCAGCAGTGACTCCGCGCAGGGTGGGTCCTACGAGCAGTACTTC,CASSDSAQGGSYEQYF
-,TRBJ1-2,TRBD1,TRBV2,TGTGCCAGCAGTGCGGGCAGGGGGGCGCGTGGCTACACCTTC,CASSAGRGARGYTF
many,TRBJ2-3,-,TRBV7-2,TGTGCCAGCAGCTTATGGGGGATCGCAGATACGCAGTATTTT,CASSLWGIADTQYF
-,TRBJ2-5,TRBD2,TRBV6-1,TGTGCTACCGCGGGAGGGGGCCCAGAGACCCAGTACTTC,CATAGGGPETQYF
once,TRBJ2-7,-,TRBV6-6,TGTGCCAGCAGTTCCCCGGCTACCTACGAGCAGTACTTC,CASSSPATYEQYF
-,TRBJ1-1,TRBD1,TRBV19,TGTGCCAGTATCCCATCCGGGACAGGGGGCGTTCGTCCTGAAGCTTTCTTT,CASIPSGTGGVRPEAFF
-,TRBJ2-5,-,TRBV14,TGTGCCAGCAGCCAAGAGCGGATACAAGAGACCCAGTACTTC,CASSQERIQETQYF
-,TRBJ1-3,TRBD1,TRBV7-6,TGTGCCAGCAGCTTAGCCTCCTGGGGACAGGGGGTATATTTT,CASSLASWGQGVYF
-,TRBJ2-1,-,TRBV19,TGTGCCAGTAGTAATAGCGGAAAGTACAATGAGCAGTTCTTC,CASSNSGKYNEQFF
-,TRBJ2-7,TRBD2,TRBV11-3,TGTGCCAGCAGCCCAGGTAGCGGGCGGTCCTACGAGCAGTACTTC,CASSPGSGRSYEQYF
-,TRBJ2-3,-,TRBV30,TGTGCCTGGACCCCCGATACAGATACGCAGTATTTT,CAWTPDTDTQYF